These 4 T cell receptor beta chains were all obtained from the same sample, sequenced in a study of blood T cell repertoires in COVID-19 (dated by TCRdb to about 2020). Receptors were amplified or captured by the immunoSEQ multiplex PCR assay. TCRdb re-hosts the immuneACCESS table, in-frame sequences only. Its copies lack some clones; in the studies checked, an unresolved V gene accounts for under half of them, and the cause for the rest is not known. Present in this sample are approximately 150,000 clones, about 90% of which were seen just once. Roughly 12% of the sample rests with the top ten. Sequenced material: PBMCs or T cells enriched from blood (not recorded which). These receptor sequences come from a man aged 55 to 69 who had recovered from COVID-19.

This clone was seen once. This chain connects TRBV5-1 to TRBJ1-1; D is unresolved. V gave up 4 bases and J gave up 7 bases, with 14 bases separating them. Germline V gene lookup returns CDR1 SGHRS and CDR2 YFSETQ. The CDR3 consists of 13 residues. In nucleotides, the CDR3 is TGCGCCAGCAGCCTCCAAATGGAGGGTGAAGCTTTCTTT. This encodes CASSLQMEGEAFF. Variable domain in full (rest from reference TRBV5-1 and TRBJ1-1): KAGVTQTPRYLIKTRGQQVTLSCSPISGHRSVSWYQQTPGQGLQFLFEYFSETQRNKGNFPGRFSGRQFSNSRSEMNVSTLELGDSALYLCASSLQMEGEAFFGQGTRLTVV.

This rearrangement joins TRBV30 to TRBJ1-6, with TRBD1 identical over 8 bases. V was clipped by 2 bases and J by 11 bases; unmatched bases: 8. Germline V gene data show CDR1 as GTSNPN and CDR2 as SVGIG (reference sequence). The CDR3 spans 14 residues. The CDR3 protein is CAWSWTGSSAPLHF. The CDR3 nucleotides read TGTGCCTGGAGTTGGACAGGGTCCTCGGCACCCCTCCACTTT.

This clone was recorded a few times. J is TRBJ2-1 and V is TRBV7-3; D uncertain. There are 14 residues in the CDR3. The ends were cut back, 0 bases at V and 9 bases at J, with 12 bases in the middle. CDR1 SGHTA and CDR2 FQGTGA come from the germline V gene. This CDR3 reads CASSLTAGYVEQFF. CDR3 coding DNA: TGTGCCAGCAGCTTAACGGCAGGTTACGTTGAGCAGTTCTTC.

The chain recombines TRBV14 with TRBJ1-6; 7 nucleotides match TRBD1. Germline V gene lookup returns CDR1 SGHDN and CDR2 FVKESK. The CDR3 is 13 residues long. V trimming: 4 bases; J trimming: 9 bases; junction bases outside the gene matches: 3. The CDR3 nucleotides read TGTGCCAGCAGCCTCTACAGGGGTTCACCCCTCCACTTT. This translates into CASSLYRGSPLHF.